Ten or more counts support the clone carrying this TCR beta chain. The data are from a study of read filtering for tumor transcriptome and immune sequencing. The CDR3 is 13 residues long. Germline-derived CDR1 and CDR2 are SGHRS and YFSETQ. V was trimmed by 7 bases and J by 0 bases, leaving 10 bases between them. This library used around 400 ng RNA and molecular barcoded adaptors spanning alpha/delta and beta/gamma chains. MiXCR, applied by TCRdb to the reads, yields one record per CDR3 protein. The sample lists 60,000 to 75,000 distinct CDR3 sequences; roughly 20% were seen once. The origin of this receptor is a donor aged 40 or older with multiple myeloma. The chain couples TRBV5-1 to TRBJ2-5; a weak D match, TRBD1 (5 bases). Sequencing input: a population of CD138-negative cells sorted from bone marrow. CDR3 amino acids: CASGAVHQETQYF. The CDR3 DNA is TGCGCCAGCGGGGCAGTACACCAAGAGACCCAGTACTTC.